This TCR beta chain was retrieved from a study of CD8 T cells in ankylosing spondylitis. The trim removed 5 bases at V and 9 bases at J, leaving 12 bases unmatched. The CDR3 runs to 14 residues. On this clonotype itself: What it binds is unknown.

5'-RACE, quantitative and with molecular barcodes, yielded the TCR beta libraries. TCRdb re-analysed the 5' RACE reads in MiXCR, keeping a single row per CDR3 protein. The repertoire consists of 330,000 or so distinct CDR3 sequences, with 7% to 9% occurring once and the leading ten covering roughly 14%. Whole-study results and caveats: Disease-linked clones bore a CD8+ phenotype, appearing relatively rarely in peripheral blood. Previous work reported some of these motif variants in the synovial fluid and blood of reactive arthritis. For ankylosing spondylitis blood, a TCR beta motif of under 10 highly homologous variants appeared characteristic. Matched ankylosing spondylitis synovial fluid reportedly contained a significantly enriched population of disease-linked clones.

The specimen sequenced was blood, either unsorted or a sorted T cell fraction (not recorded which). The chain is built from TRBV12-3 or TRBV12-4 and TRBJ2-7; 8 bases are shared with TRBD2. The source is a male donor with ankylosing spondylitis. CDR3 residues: CASSPPPAGAVQYF. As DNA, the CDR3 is TGTGCCAGCAGTCCTCCCCCAGCGGGAGCCGTGCAGTACTTC.